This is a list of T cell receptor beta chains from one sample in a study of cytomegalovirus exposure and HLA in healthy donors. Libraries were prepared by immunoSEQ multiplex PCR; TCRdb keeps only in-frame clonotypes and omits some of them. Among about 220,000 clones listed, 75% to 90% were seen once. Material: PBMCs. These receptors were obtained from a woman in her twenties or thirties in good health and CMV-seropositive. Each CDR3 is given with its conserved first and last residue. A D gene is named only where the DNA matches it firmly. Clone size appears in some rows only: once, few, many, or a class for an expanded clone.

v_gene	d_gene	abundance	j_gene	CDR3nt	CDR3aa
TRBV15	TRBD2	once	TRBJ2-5	TGTGCCACCAGTACTAGCGGGAGAGAGACCCAGTACTTC	CATSTSGRETQYF
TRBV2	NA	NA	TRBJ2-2	TGTGCCAGCAGTGAGCCGGGCTACACCGGGGAGCTGTTTTTT	CASSEPGYTGELFF
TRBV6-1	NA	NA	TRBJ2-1	TGTGCCAGCAGTGAAGGGGCCTCTCCTAGGGAGCAGTTCTTC	CASSEGASPREQFF
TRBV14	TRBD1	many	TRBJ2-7	TGTGCCAGCAGCCCGGGACAGTGGAGCTACGAGCAGTACTTC	CASSPGQWSYEQYF
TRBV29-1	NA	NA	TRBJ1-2	TGCAGCGTTGACGTGGGGGGGCACTATGGCTACACCTTC	CSVDVGGHYGYTF
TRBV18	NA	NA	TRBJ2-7	TGTGCCAGCTCACCACCTTCAAGGCGGGGAAACTACGAGCAGTACTTC	CASSPPSRRGNYEQYF
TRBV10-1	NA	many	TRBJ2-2	TGCGCCAGTACTACGACCGCGAACACCGGGGAGCTGTTTTTT	CASTTTANTGELFF
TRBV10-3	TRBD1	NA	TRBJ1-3	TGTGCCATCAGTGGCGGGACAGAAACTGGAAACACCATATATTTT	CAISGGTETGNTIYF
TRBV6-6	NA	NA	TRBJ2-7	TGTGCCAGCAGTCCCAACTTCCTCCGGGAGCAGTACTTC	CASSPNFLREQYF
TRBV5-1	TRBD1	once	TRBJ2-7	TGCGCCAGCAGCTTTGGTATAGGGGGCTACTACGAGCAGTACTTC	CASSFGIGGYYEQYF
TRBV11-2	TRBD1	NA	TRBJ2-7	TGTGCCAGCAGCGGACAGGGAATGGAGCAGTACTTC	CASSGQGMEQYF
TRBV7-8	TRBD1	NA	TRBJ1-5	TGTGCCAGCAGCTTTGGCGGGACAGAGGGACAGCCCCAGCATTTT	CASSFGGTEGQPQHF
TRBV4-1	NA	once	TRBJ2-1	TGCGCCAGCAGCCAAGTAGGGGTCTACAATGAGCAGTTCTTC	CASSQVGVYNEQFF
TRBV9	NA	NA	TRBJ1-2	TGTGCCAGCACCCCTCAGGCAAGGGGGACTACGATTCCCGGCTACACCTTC	CASTPQARGTTIPGYTF
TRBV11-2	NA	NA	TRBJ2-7	TGTGCCAGCAGCTTACGGACAGTGAACGAGCAGTACTTC	CASSLRTVNEQYF
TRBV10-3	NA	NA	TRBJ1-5	TGTGCCATCAGTGAGCGCCCGGGGGGCAACAATCAGCCCCAGCATTTT	CAISERPGGNNQPQHF
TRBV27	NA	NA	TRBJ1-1	TGTGCCAGCAGTTTAACTCAAATAGGGGGTATGAACACTGAAGCTTTCTTT	CASSLTQIGGMNTEAFF
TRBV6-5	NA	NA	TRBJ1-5	TGTGCCAGCAGTTACTCGAAGGGGGGGGTTCAGCCCCAGCATTTT	CASSYSKGGVQPQHF
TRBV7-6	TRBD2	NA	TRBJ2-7	TGTGCCAGCTCCCTTTCGCCTAGCGGGCAGTCCTACGAGCAGTACTTC	CASSLSPSGQSYEQYF
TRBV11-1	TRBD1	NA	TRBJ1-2	TGTGCCAGCAGCCTCCGGGACAGCTATGGCTACACCTTC	CASSLRDSYGYTF
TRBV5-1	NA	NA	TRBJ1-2	TGCGCCAGCAGCTTGGCTGGGGGCTGGGGCTACACCTTC	CASSLAGGWGYTF
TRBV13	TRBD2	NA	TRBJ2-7	TGTGCCAGCAGCTTAGGGGCGGGAGGTTCCTACGAGCAGTACTTC	CASSLGAGGSYEQYF
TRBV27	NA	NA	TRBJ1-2	TGTGCCAGCAGTTATCGGCAGGGCGACTATGGCTACACCTTC	CASSYRQGDYGYTF
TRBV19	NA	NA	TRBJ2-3	TGTGCCAGTAGTATAGGAGTGGACTCTAGCACAGATACGCAGTATTTT	CASSIGVDSSTDTQYF
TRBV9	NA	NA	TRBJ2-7	TGTGCCAGCAGCCCGGAGAGGGGCGGCTACGAGCAGTACTTC	CASSPERGGYEQYF
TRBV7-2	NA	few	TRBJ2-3	TGTGCCAGCAGCTCTTTTACAGATACGCAGTATTTT	CASSSFTDTQYF
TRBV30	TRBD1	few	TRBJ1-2	TGTGCCTGGAGTAACAGGGGGGATAGCGGCTACACCTTC	CAWSNRGDSGYTF
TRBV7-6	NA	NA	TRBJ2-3	TGTGCCAGCAGCGTCGGCGGGTTTAACACAGATACGCAGTATTTT	CASSVGGFNTDTQYF
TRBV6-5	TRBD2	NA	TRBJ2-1	TGTGCCAGCAGTTACTCGGGCGCGGGAGCCTACAATGAGCAGTTCTTC	CASSYSGAGAYNEQFF
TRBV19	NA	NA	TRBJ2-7	TGTGCCAGTAGTATCAAGGCAGAAGGGCTGCGGCAGTACTTC	CASSIKAEGLRQYF
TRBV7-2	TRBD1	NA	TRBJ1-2	TGTGCCAGCAGCTGGGACAGGGTGAACTATGGCTACACCTTC	CASSWDRVNYGYTF
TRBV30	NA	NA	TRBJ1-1	TGTGCCTGGGAGAGAACCATGAACACTGAAGCTTTCTTT	CAWERTMNTEAFF
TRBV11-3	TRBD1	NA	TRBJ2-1	TGTGCCAGCAGCTCATCCGGGACAGGGGGAAATGAGCAGTTCTTC	CASSSSGTGGNEQFF
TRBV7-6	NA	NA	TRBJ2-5	TGTGCCAGCAGCTTAATTGGACCAAGGGAGACCCAGTACTTC	CASSLIGPRETQYF
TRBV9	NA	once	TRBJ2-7	TGTGCCAGCAGCCCCCGACTGTTATCCTACGAGCAGTACTTC	CASSPRLLSYEQYF
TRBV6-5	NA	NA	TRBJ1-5	TGTGCCAGCAGTTACGGGGCAGGTAGCAATCAGCCCCAGCATTTT	CASSYGAGSNQPQHF
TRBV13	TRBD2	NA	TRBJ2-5	TGTGCCAGCAGTTCGAGCGGGAGCCACACGAGAGAGACCCAGTACTTC	CASSSSGSHTRETQYF
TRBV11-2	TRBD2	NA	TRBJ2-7	TGTGCCAGCAGCATCGAACTAGCGGGGAACTACGAGCAGTACTTC	CASSIELAGNYEQYF
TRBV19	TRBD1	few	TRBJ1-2	TGTGCCAGTAGTATAGATCGCGACAGGGCTGGCTACACCTTC	CASSIDRDRAGYTF
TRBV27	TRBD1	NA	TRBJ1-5	TGTGCCAGCAGCTACACAGGGGTGGTTCAGCCCCAGCATTTT	CASSYTGVVQPQHF
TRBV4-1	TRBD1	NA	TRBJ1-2	TGCGCCAGCAGCCAAGACGGACAGGAACCGTTATCCTATGGCTACACCTTC	CASSQDGQEPLSYGYTF
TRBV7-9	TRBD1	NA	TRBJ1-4	TGTGCCAGCAGCCCGGGACAGGGAGTAGAAAAACTGTTTTTT	CASSPGQGVEKLFF